This T cell receptor (beta chain) came from a study of stem cell transplantation in POMP-related autoinflammatory disease. Study-wide background: Defective thymoproteasomes were hypothesized to impair CD8+ T-cell positive selection. Before transplant, CD4+ T cells skewed naive and CD8+ proportions were low.

Concerning this clone: Its antigen is not known.

CDR1 and CDR2 (germline): LGHNT, FRNRAP. The V segment lost 5 bases and the J segment 1 base; nucleotides outside the gene matches: 12. The CDR3 covers 17 residues. The table came from immunoSEQ multiplex PCR; TCRdb's copy has only in-frame clones and leaves some out. Among some 68,000 clones, about nine tenths were seen once, and the ten largest hold around 0.72%. Study results and limitations: Fewer unique TRB V-J gene pairings were identified in patients with PRAID. PRAID patients trended toward lower TRB diversity and higher clonality in all analyzed T-cell subsets.

The origin of this receptor is a human patient with POMP-related autoinflammation and immune dysregulation (PRAID). The graft donor may have given rise to some T cells. The V call is TRBV12-5, the J call TRBJ2-3; 7 nucleotides align to TRBD2. Sequences were derived from CD4+ T cells from PBMCs, sampled after stem cell transplantation. CDR3 coding DNA: TGTGCTAGTGGTCACCTAGAAACTAGCGCAGGCACAGATACGCAGTATTTT. Translating gives CASGHLETSAGTDTQYF.